Listed here is a single T cell receptor (beta chain). Its cognate antigen is unknown. The sample comes from a study of cytomegalovirus exposure and HLA in healthy donors. Broader study findings: The study flagged some 180 TCR beta chains as cytomegalovirus-associated.

The PCR was carried out with 60 Vbeta primers and 13 Jbeta primers. Repertoires were generated with immunoSEQ multiplex PCR, while TCRdb's copy carries only in-frame clones and drops some. The data hold under 200,000 clones, with 82% observed a single time. This TCR came from a woman aged 18 to 35 in good health and CMV-seronegative. The sample consisted of PBMCs.

The CDR3 here is CASSSRGGREETQYF. The CDR3 coding sequence is TGTGCCAGCAGCTCACGAGGTGGCAGGGAAGAGACCCAGTACTTC. The genes are TRBV7-8 and TRBJ2-5; a possible D gene is TRBD1 (5 bases). Germline V CDR1 and CDR2: SGHVS, FQNEAQ. V lost 4 bases and J 3 bases, leaving 15 bases between the germline ends. The CDR3 spans 15 residues.